One sample yielded the 29 T cell receptor beta chains listed below, sequenced in a study of blood T cell repertoires in COVID-19. Sequencing was performed with immunoSEQ multiplex PCR; in TCRdb, only in-frame clones are kept and a portion is missing. The table lists about 250,000 clones, around 82% of them singletons. The specimen was peripheral blood. The receptors originated from a woman over 75 with active or convalescent COVID-19.

The chain uses TRBV7-9 and TRBJ2-1, with 8 bases aligning to TRBD1. Germline loops: CDR1 SEHNR, CDR2 FQNEAQ (reference sequence). The CDR3 has 17 residues. V lost 3 bases and J lost 6; bases outside the gene matches: 13. CDR3 DNA sequence: TGTGCCAGCAGCTTCCTCCCCCTGGACAGGGTAGGCAATGAGCAGTTCTTC. It translates to CASSFLPLDRVGNEQFF.

The J gene is TRBJ1-1, the V gene TRBV20-1; TRBD1 agrees at 10 bases. V trimming: 3 bases; J trimming: 5 bases; junction bases outside the gene matches: 6. This CDR3 spans 14 amino acids. The germline CDR1 and CDR2 sequences are DFQATT and SNEGSKA (reference sequence). The CDR3 DNA sequence: TGCAGTGCTAGTGGGACAGGGGTTATTACTGAAGCTTTCTTT. It encodes CSASGTGVITEAFF.

This chain uses TRBV27 with TRBJ1-6; D may be TRBD1 (6 bases). CDR1 is MNHEY, CDR2 SMNVEV, per germline (reference sequence). This CDR3 region has 14 residues. Between the trimmed V and J ends, which lost 6 bases and 6 bases, there was a span of 12 bases. Here the CDR3 DNA reads TGTGCCAGCAGCTCGGGACACCTTAATTCACCCCTCCACTTT. Translating it yields CASSSGHLNSPLHF.

The chain employs TRBV9 and TRBJ2-2; D possibly corresponds to TRBD1 (5 bases). The CDR3 runs 14 residues. The V end lost 5 bases, the J end lost 2 bases, and 10 bases lay between the germline ends. Germline values: CDR1 SGDLS, CDR2 YYNGEE. The DNA for the CDR3 is TGTGCCAGCAGGAAGCAGGGTAACACCGGGGAGCTGTTTTTT. This translates into CASRKQGNTGELFF.

The chain joins TRBV19 to TRBJ1-1; 8 bases align to TRBD1. CDR1 LNHDA and CDR2 SQIVND come from the germline V gene (reference sequence). This CDR3 contains 16 residues. J lost 0 bases, V lost 3 bases, and 6 bases had no gene match. CDR3 DNA: TGTGCCAGTAGTATCAGATACAGGGGGATGAACACTGAAGCTTTCTTT. This codes for CASSIRYRGMNTEAFF. The full variable domain, rest sourced from reference TRBV19 and TRBJ1-1, is DGGITQSPKYLFRKEGQNVTLSCEQNLNHDAMYWYRQDPGQGLRLIYYSQIVNDFQKGDIAEGYSVSREKKESFPLTVTSAQKNPTAFYLCASSIRYRGMNTEAFFGQGTRLTVV.

The genes are TRBV2 and TRBJ2-4; 8 bases agree with TRBD1. CDR1 SNHLY and CDR2 FYNNEI come from the germline V gene. The ends lost 5 bases at V and 0 bases at J; junction bases unmatched: 6. CDR3 length equals 16 residues. The CDR3 is CASSPDRVLAKNIQYF. The CDR3, as DNA: TGTGCCAGCAGTCCGGACAGGGTATTAGCCAAAAACATTCAGTACTTC. The full variable domain, rest sourced from reference TRBV2 and TRBJ2-4, is EPEVTQTPSHQVTQMGQEVILRCVPISNHLYFYWYRQILGQKVEFLVSFYNNEISEKSEIFDDQFSVERPDGSNFTLKIRSTKLEDSAMYFCASSPDRVLAKNIQYFGAGTRLSVL.

V and J are TRBV10-3 and TRBJ2-2; 10 bases match TRBD2. The CDR3 loop spans 15 amino acids. Germline V lookup: CDR1 ENHRY, CDR2 SYGVKD. J gave up 7 bases and V 10 bases, and 12 bases lay outside the gene matches. The DNA of the CDR3 is TGTGCCACTAGCGAGCGGGAGGGTGCTTTCGGGGAGCTGTTTTTT. Its translation: CATSEREGAFGELFF.

The chain links TRBV18 to TRBJ1-2, with 7 bases fitting TRBD1. Germline CDR1 reads KGHSH; CDR2 reads LQKENI. V shed 3 bases and J 2 bases; nucleotides not matched to a gene: 12. The CDR3 length is 17 residues. The CDR3 DNA reads as TGTGCCAGCTCACCCCGGGACAGTAGTATCGCAAACTATGGCTACACCTTC. It is translated as CASSPRDSSIANYGYTF.

J is TRBJ1-2 and V is TRBV18; 8 bases fit TRBD1. Trimming removed 3 bases from V and 8 bases from J; junction bases left unmatched: 5. The CDR3 extends over 13 amino acids. Germline loops: CDR1 KGHSH, CDR2 LQKENI. The CDR3 is CASSPGQGQGYTF. The CDR3 DNA is TGTGCCAGCTCACCCGGACAGGGCCAAGGCTACACCTTC.

The V gene is TRBV2, the J gene TRBJ1-2; D possibly corresponds to TRBD1 (6 bases). V gave up 5 bases and J gave up 7 bases, with 14 bases separating them. Germline lookup yields CDR1 SNHLY and CDR2 FYNNEI. The CDR3 runs 13 residues. The DNA of the CDR3 is TGTGCCAGCAGTTCGGGGGGCGCCGGTGGCTACACCTTC. Translated: CASSSGGAGGYTF.

The rearrangement links TRBV11-3 to TRBJ1-5; D is ambiguous. The CDR3 covers 17 residues. The ends were cut back, 3 bases at V and 1 base at J, with 16 bases in the middle. Germline CDR1 and CDR2: SGHNT and YENEEA. This CDR3 is CASSFPNLRLSNQPQHF. The CDR3 DNA follows: TGTGCCAGCAGCTTCCCAAATCTGCGGCTAAGCAATCAGCCCCAGCATTTT.

The V call is TRBV30, the J call TRBJ1-5; 8 bases line up with TRBD1. V lost 3 bases to trimming and J lost 8 bases; unmatched junction nucleotides: 6. The germline V gene has CDR1 GTSNPN and CDR2 SVGIG (reference sequence). The CDR3 extends over 13 amino acids. DNA of the CDR3: TGTGCCTGGAGCGGACAGGGTTTTGAGCCCCAGCATTTT. Translating gives CAWSGQGFEPQHF.

The chain employs TRBV7-9 and TRBJ2-5; the match to TRBD1 covers 7 bases. The V and J ends lost 5 bases and 3 bases, in that order; junction bases with no gene match: 15. The CDR3 spans 17 residues. Germline CDR1 reads SEHNR; CDR2 reads FQNEAQ (reference sequence). The CDR3 region has the DNA TGTGCCAGCAGCCTCCTCATAGGGGGCGGCCCGGAAGAGACCCAGTACTTC. Encoded protein: CASSLLIGGGPEETQYF.

This chain uses TRBV30 with TRBJ1-1; 7 nucleotides agree with TRBD1. V trimming: 4 bases; J trimming: 1 base; junction bases outside the gene matches: 6. In germline, CDR1 is GTSNPN, CDR2 SVGIG (reference sequence). The length of the CDR3 is 14 residues. CDR3 DNA sequence: TGTGCCTGGATAGGGGGCAGGGCGAACACTGAAGCTTTCTTT. It encodes CAWIGGRANTEAFF.

This clone was seen once. This chain joins TRBV6-6 and TRBJ1-2, with 7 bases matching TRBD1. The CDR3 consists of 15 residues. The germline CDR1 and CDR2 sequences are MNHNY and SVGAGI (reference sequence). V trimming: 0 bases; J trimming: 4 bases; junction bases outside the gene matches: 5. This chain's CDR3 is CASSYSQGGGYGYTF. The CDR3 DNA sequence: TGTGCCAGCAGTTACTCTCAAGGGGGCGGCTATGGCTACACCTTC.

The CDR3 region is CATSESGLFYEQYF. The CDR3 DNA is TGTGCCACCAGTGAGTCGGGACTATTCTACGAGCAGTACTTC. The rearrangement uses TRBV24-1 and TRBJ2-7; 7 nucleotides agree with TRBD2. The germline V gene encodes CDR1 KGHDR and CDR2 SFDVKD. The CDR3 consists of 14 residues. Unmatched junction bases numbered 5, after V lost 4 bases and J lost 3 bases.

The genes are TRBV6-2 or TRBV6-3 and TRBJ1-4; no firm D call. Per germline, CDR1 MNHEY and CDR2 SVGEGT. The CDR3 is 17 amino acids. V was pared by 0 bases and J by 0 bases, with 11 bases between. CDR3 in amino acids: CASSYSIQEATNEKLFF. The CDR3 nucleotides read TGTGCCAGCAGTTACTCGATCCAGGAGGCAACTAATGAAAAACTGTTTTTT.

There are a few counts of this clone. This chain connects TRBV3-1 (or the pseudogene TRBV3-2) to TRBJ2-7; TRBD1 matches at 9 bases. Losses at the gene ends were 4 bases for V and 12 bases for J; bases not matched to a gene: 13. The germline gives CDR1 LGHDT, CDR2 YNNKEL (reference sequence). The length of the CDR3 is 14 residues. In DNA form, the CDR3 reads TGTGCCAGCAGCCCAAATAACAGACCGGGACAGGGGTACTTC. Its protein is CASSPNNRPGQGYF.

The V call is TRBV7-9, the J call TRBJ1-2; 7 positions match TRBD1. The CDR3 is 16 amino acids. Germline assignment: CDR1 SEHNR and CDR2 FQNEAQ (reference sequence). After removal of 0 bases from V and 6 bases from J, the junction contained 10 bases not matched to a gene. CDR3 residues: CASSLALGGGGNGYTF. In DNA, the CDR3 is TGTGCCAGCAGCTTAGCGCTTGGAGGGGGCGGTAATGGCTACACCTTC. The full variable domain, with the rest looked up from reference TRBV7-9 and TRBJ1-2, is DTGVSQNPRHKITKRGQNVTFRCDPISEHNRLYWYRQTLGQGPEFLTYFQNEAQLEKSRLLSDRFSAERPKGSFSTLEIQRTEQGDSAMYLCASSLALGGGGNGYTFGSGTRLTVV.

With regard to this clone: No DNA is shown, since the ends of the CDR3 on it are uncertain; the CDR3 is the one TCRdb lists. This chain joins TRBV6-5 and TRBJ2-2; the DNA was not used to check the table's D call, TRBD2. The CDR3 length equals 13 residues, ends included. In germline, CDR1 is MNHEY, CDR2 SVGAGI. This CDR3 is CASSSSNTGELFF.

The chain joins TRBV11-1 to TRBJ1-1, with unresolved D. The CDR3 is 13 amino acids. V dropped 1 base and J dropped 1 base, with 4 bases sitting between them. The germline V gene has CDR1 SGHAT and CDR2 FQDESV (reference sequence). CDR3 in amino acids: CASSLDRNTEAFF. DNA for the CDR3: TGTGCCAGCAGCTTAGACAGGAACACTGAAGCTTTCTTT. Looking up the rest from reference TRBV11-1 and TRBJ1-1 gives the full variable domain: EAEVAQSPRYKITEKSQAVAFWCDPISGHATLYWYRQILGQGPELLVQFQDESVVDDSQLPKDRFSAERLKGVDSTLKIQPAELGDSAMYLCASSLDRNTEAFFGQGTRLTVV.

V is TRBV19 and J is TRBJ1-5; 8 positions agree with TRBD1. Germline CDR1 reads LNHDA; CDR2 reads SQIVND (reference sequence). V trimming: 8 bases; J trimming: 1 base; junction bases outside the gene matches: 13. The CDR3 spans 17 residues. For the CDR3, the DNA is TGTGCCAGTGTTGGACAGGGTTCTGTTGGGAGCAATCAGCCCCAGCATTTT. It translates to CASVGQGSVGSNQPQHF. Full variable domain (remainder filled in from reference TRBV19 and TRBJ1-5): DGGITQSPKYLFRKEGQNVTLSCEQNLNHDAMYWYRQDPGQGLRLIYYSQIVNDFQKGDIAEGYSVSREKKESFPLTVTSAQKNPTAFYLCASVGQGSVGSNQPQHFGDGTRLSIL.

The DNA of the CDR3 is TGTGCCACCAAAGGACAGGGGAGGAATGGCTACACCTTC. This gives the protein CATKGQGRNGYTF. The V and J genes are TRBV24-1 and TRBJ1-2; 9 nucleotides match TRBD1. J was trimmed by 6 bases and V by 8 bases; bases with no gene match: 6. The V gene's germline CDR1 is KGHDR and CDR2 SFDVKD. The CDR3 runs 13 residues.

The chain employs TRBV5-1 and TRBJ2-7; a possible D gene is TRBD1 (6 bases). The CDR3 totals 13 residues. Germline loops: CDR1 SGHRS, CDR2 YFSETQ. The V gene lost 6 bases and the J gene lost 1 base, with 11 bases spanning the gap. The CDR3 DNA reads as TGCGCCAGCAAGAGGACAGATTCCTACGAGCAGTACTTC. Translation gives CASKRTDSYEQYF.

The chain uses TRBV18 and TRBJ1-2, with D unclear. The V gene's germline CDR1 is KGHSH and CDR2 LQKENI. Trimming pared 4 bases from V and 7 bases from J, leaving 13 bases between. CDR3 length: 13 residues. The CDR3 here is CASSLDSGRGYTF. Written as DNA, the CDR3 is TGTGCCAGCTCACTGGACTCAGGACGTGGCTACACCTTC.

The chain has TRBV3-1 (or the pseudogene TRBV3-2) and TRBJ1-5, with 12 bases that match TRBD1. Per the germline V gene, CDR1 is LGHDT and CDR2 is YNNKEL (reference sequence). The CDR3 contains 18 residues. The V segment lost 2 bases and the J segment 0 bases; nucleotides outside the gene matches: 5. The CDR3 DNA reads as TGTGCCAGCAGCCAATCGGGGACAGGGGGCGGTAGCAATCAGCCCCAGCATTTT. Residues: CASSQSGTGGGSNQPQHF.

The chain carries TRBV7-8 and TRBJ1-2; 7 bases match TRBD1. The CDR3 covers 16 residues. The germline V gene has CDR1 SGHVS and CDR2 FQNEAQ. Trimming cost V 8 bases and J 2 bases; bases outside gene matches: 14. This chain's CDR3 is CASCHAYGTENYGYTF. CDR3 bases: TGTGCCAGCTGCCATGCCTACGGGACAGAAAACTATGGCTACACCTTC. Looking up the rest from reference TRBV7-8 and TRBJ1-2 gives the full variable domain: GAGVSQSPRYKVAKRGQDVALRCDPISGHVSLFWYQQALGQGPEFLTYFQNEAQLDKSGLPSDRFFAERPEGSVSTLKIQRTQQEDSAVYLCASCHAYGTENYGYTFGSGTRLTVV.

This clone was seen ten or more times. V and J are TRBV3-1 (or the pseudogene TRBV3-2) and TRBJ2-7, with 7 bases matching TRBD2. Germline V gene lookup returns CDR1 LGHDT and CDR2 YNNKEL (reference sequence). V lost 0 bases and J lost 0; bases outside the gene matches: 17. This CDR3 is 20 amino acids long. Here the CDR3 reads CASSQEGIAGRSISSYEQYF. For the CDR3, the DNA is TGTGCCAGCAGCCAAGAGGGAATAGCGGGCCGATCGATAAGCTCCTACGAGCAGTACTTC.

In this sample, this clone turned up a few times. The J gene is TRBJ1-4, the V gene TRBV6-5; a possible D gene is TRBD1 (6 bases). Trimming removed 10 bases from V and 7 bases from J, with 22 bases in between. Germline CDR1 MNHEY, CDR2 SVGAGI. This CDR3 has 15 residues. The CDR3 region is CATTRSAGEGEKLFF. The CDR3, as DNA: TGTGCCACGACGAGGTCGGCAGGGGAGGGTGAAAAACTGTTTTTT.